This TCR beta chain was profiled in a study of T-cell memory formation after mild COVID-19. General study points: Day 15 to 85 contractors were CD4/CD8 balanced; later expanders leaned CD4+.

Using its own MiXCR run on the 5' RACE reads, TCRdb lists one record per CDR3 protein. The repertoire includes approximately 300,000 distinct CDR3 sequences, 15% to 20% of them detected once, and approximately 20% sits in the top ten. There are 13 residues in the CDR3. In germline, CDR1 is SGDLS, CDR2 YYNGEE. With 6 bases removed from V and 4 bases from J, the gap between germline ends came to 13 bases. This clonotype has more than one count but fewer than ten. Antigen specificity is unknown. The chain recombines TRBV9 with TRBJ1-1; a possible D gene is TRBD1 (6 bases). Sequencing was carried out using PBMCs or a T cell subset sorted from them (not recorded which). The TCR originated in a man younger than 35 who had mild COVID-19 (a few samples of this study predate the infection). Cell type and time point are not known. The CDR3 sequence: CASTTGFSTEAFF. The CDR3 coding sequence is TGTGCCAGCACTACAGGGTTTAGCACTGAAGCTTTCTTT.